This TCR beta chain was retrieved from a study of OX40 agonist ivuxolimab in advanced cancers. Study background: The dose of intravenous ivuxolimab that patients received every 2 weeks ranged from 0.01 to 10 mg/kg. Partial responses were recorded for three patients, including one with hepatocellular carcinoma and two with cutaneous melanoma.

The method was immunoSEQ multiplex PCR; TCRdb's version includes in-frame clones alone and lacks a portion of them. The table shows 50,000 or so clones, with around 85% occurring only once. The trim removed 4 bases at V and 6 bases at J, leaving 8 bases unmatched. CDR1 and CDR2 (germline): SGHDT, YYEEEE. CDR3 length: 14 residues. The sequence came from an adult with an advanced solid tumor such as melanoma, head and neck, liver or kidney cancer. The rearrangement links TRBV5-6 to TRBJ2-7; 9 bases align to TRBD1. The specimen was CD4+ or CD8+ T cells sorted from blood, collected in a trial of the OX40 agonist ivuxolimab. CDR3 sequence (DNA): TGTGCCAGCAGCCACCCAACAGGGGGCGCCGAGCAGTACTTC. Translated, it gives CASSHPTGGAEQYF.